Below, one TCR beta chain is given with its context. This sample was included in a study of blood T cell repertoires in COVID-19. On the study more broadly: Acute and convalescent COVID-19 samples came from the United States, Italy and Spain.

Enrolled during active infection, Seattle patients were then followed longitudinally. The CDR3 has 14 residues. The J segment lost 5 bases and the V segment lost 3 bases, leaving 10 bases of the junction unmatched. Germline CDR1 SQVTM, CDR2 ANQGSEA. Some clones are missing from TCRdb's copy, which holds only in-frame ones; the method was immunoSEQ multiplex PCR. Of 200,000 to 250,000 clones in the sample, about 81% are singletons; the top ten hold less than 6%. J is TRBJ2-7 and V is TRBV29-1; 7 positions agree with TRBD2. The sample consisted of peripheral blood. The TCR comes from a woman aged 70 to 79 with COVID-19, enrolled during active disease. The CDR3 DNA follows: TGCAGCGTTGATGGAGGGCGGGGGAACGACGAGCAGTACTTC. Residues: CSVDGGRGNDEQYF.